This paragraph reports one TCR beta chain. Its specificity is unknown. The data stem from a study of shared clonotypes between healthy human individuals. Study results and caveats: Although depth was large, rarefaction showed that sequencing of the sorted subsets was incomplete. Estimated clonotype richness was generally higher in naive than memory subsets.

Every one of the donors was a Caucasian adult that lived in Nashville, Tennessee. V was pared by 5 bases and J by 4 bases, with 9 bases of the junction left unmatched. The CDR3 extends over 16 amino acids. Germline V gene lookup returns CDR1 KGHSH and CDR2 LQKENI. Sequencing was performed with immunoSEQ multiplex PCR; in TCRdb, only in-frame clones are kept and a portion is missing. The sample has 2,500,000 or so clones, over 85% seen once. This sequence originates from a man between 18 and 29 years old in good health. The sample consisted of naive CD4+ T cells sorted from blood. This sample's subset: CD45RA+ positively selected. This chain connects TRBV18 to TRBJ2-7; 12 bases match TRBD1. The CDR3 DNA reads TGTGCCAGCTCAGTAGCCGGGACAGGGGGCGGTTACGAGCAGTACTTC. It yields the protein CASSVAGTGGGYEQYF.